This T cell receptor (beta chain) was sequenced for a study of cytomegalovirus exposure and HLA in healthy donors (dated by TCRdb to 2015 to 2018). For context, the study as a whole: According to an earlier analysis of 587 of the donors, roughly 180 million T cells yielded 117 million unique TCR beta sequences and approximately 300 Gb of sequence data. Roughly 300 gigabases of sequencing data and 70 million to 95 million unique TCR sequences made up an early release that covered 500 to 650 HLA-typed donors. Of the 300 to 400 genotyped donors, approximately 82% fell in the genetic ancestry cluster associated with self-reported Caucasian donors. The study aimed to test whether cataloging public T cell receptors could reveal signatures of past pathogen exposure. The T cell repertoires of some 670 subjects were profiled by immunosequencing and related to cytomegalovirus serostatus. Along with the roughly 700-subject first cohort, a separate validation cohort of over a hundred different subjects was used. To predict cytomegalovirus infection status, the study combined high-throughput TCR immunosequencing, statistical association of individual TCRs with disease status, and machine learning. A later analysis re-examined previously published TCR beta repertoires from 610 or so donors and added high-resolution HLA genotyping to investigate patterns of TCR occurrence. Rather than drawing on any new phenotypic data, the later analysis identified candidate immune exposures from TCR beta sequences and the way those sequences occurred across donors. An earlier analysis of 587 of the donors applied high-throughput TCR beta sequencing to assess whether each TCR beta V gene segment acted as functional or pseudogenic. Donor age, sex, ethnicity and CMV serostatus were collected together with the repertoire data. A later genetic analysis took genome-wide SNP genotypes for about three fifths of the 666 donors and used that subset as a discovery cohort. Every discovery cohort repertoire had been produced on one sequencing platform. HLA typing covered class I and class II loci at four-digit resolution. Typing coverage differed by locus: A, B, C, DRB1 and DQB1 were typed in roughly 620-630 donors, DQA1 in 522, DPA1 in some 600, and DPB1 in just under 480. Roughly 5 DR-DQ haplotypes were handled as single units for association and clustering, since linkage in the cohort was strong. Across 398 genotyped donors of the cohort, an average of about 220,000 unique TCR beta nucleotide sequences per donor were sequenced, and 15% to 20% of those sequences were non-productive. General findings and caveats noted by the study authors: A further reported finding was that TCR beta sequences accurately predicted the HLA-A and HLA-B alleles for most subjects in the first cohort. In both the original and validation cohorts, the classifier was reported to diagnose cytomegalovirus status with high specificity and sensitivity. At a false discovery rate of 0.05, a later analysis linked about 16,000 TCR beta sequences to specific HLA alleles. In a later analysis, HLA-associated TCR beta chains showed more clonal expansion and lower generation probabilities than non-associated chains that were equally common. A few of the identified cytomegalovirus-associated TCR beta chains were confirmed in vitro to be specific for cytomegalovirus antigens. According to a later analysis, parvovirus B19, influenza, CMV and Epstein-Barr virus appeared linked to several top co-occurrence clusters. Roughly uniform sequencing depth across donors was assumed in presence/absence analyses, although this assumption may not hold. Linkage disequilibrium might explain the correlated functional status among segregating V segments, but an unknown experimental factor could not be ruled out. A cluster of highly shared sequence variants was judged likely to be a technical artifact of the sequencing pipeline. Strong co-occurrence of HLA alleles, especially DR and DQ, made assigning TCR associations to individual alleles difficult. In an earlier analysis of approximately 600 of the donors, most TCR beta V segments were observed in productive rearrangements about 90% or about 30% of the time, broadly matching IMGT annotations. Most TCR sequences were seen in very few donors, while some public TCRs were found in many individuals. According to the authors, the approach could potentially be generalized to other disease states and immunological phenotypes. According to a later analysis, TCR association rates differed among HLA loci, with DRB1 alleles showing the most associated TCRs and HLA-C alleles showing the fewest. Because some donors lacked HLA typing at each locus, the association tests relied only on the typed subset. In this cohort, only TCR beta chains were sequenced, and detectable features were limited by the absence of alpha or paired-chain data. The 87-base-pair reads could not distinguish some IMGT-functional V segments, including TRBV6-2 and TRBV6-3, so those segments were excluded. Because counts were too low, 15 to 20 rarely observed V segments, including chromosome 9 orphons, were left out of the earlier analysis of some 600 of the donors. A later genetic analysis associated a missense DCLRE1C variant with V-gene and J-gene trimming of TCR beta chains, and an independent cohort replicated the association. According to a later analysis, most CMV-associated TCR beta chains appeared to be HLA-restricted, and the HLA associations seemed to be driven largely by CMV exposure. A later genetic analysis reported fewer N-insertions in productive TCRs among donors in an Asian-associated ancestry cluster than the roughly 700-donor mean. The only immune exposure information available for the cohort was CMV serostatus. A total of 150 or so TCR beta chains were listed by the study as associated with cytomegalovirus.

As concerns this clone: The antigen this receptor binds is unknown.

The cohort was made up of 500 to 850 healthy bone marrow donors. At the time of sampling, every cohort member was nominally healthy, though immune exposures that went unrecorded were likely present. The donor tested CMV seronegative, placing the donor among the 350 to 400 seronegative members of the cohort. A peripheral blood sample was collected from each donor, and TCR beta sequencing was performed on peripheral blood mononuclear cells. The Qiagen DNeasy Blood Extraction Kit was used to extract genomic DNA from the blood cell samples. CDR1 and CDR2 are drawn from the germline V gene (reference sequence): PRHDT, FYEKMQ. From its cysteine to its phenylalanine, the CDR3 spans 17 amino acids. Here the CDR3 DNA is all that survives: 51 bases in frame from base 1. V loses 5 bases of germline sequence and J loses 8 bases, and the interval between the two ends is 22 bases. Library creation used the immunoSEQ multiplex PCR assay. For the multiplex PCR, a mixture combining 60 forward primers for TCR Vbeta segments and 13 reverse primers for TCR Jbeta segments was used. A multiplex PCR assay on genomic DNA amplified the CDR3 region of rearranged TCR beta genes. On the Illumina HiSeq System, the amplified TCR beta libraries were sequenced as 87-base-pair reads. Per the original workflow: In a later analysis, tens of millions of unique TCR beta chains were counted across the roughly 700 repertoires, and roughly 9.9 million of these chains were shared by at least two donors. Raw reads were error-corrected and collapsed into unique sequences with a nearest-neighbor algorithm that merged closely related sequences to remove PCR and sequencing errors. V, D and J gene segments were assigned by aligning CDR3 sequences to IMGT reference sequences. For a sequence to be retained, at least a six-nucleotide match to both a V gene segment and a J gene segment was required. A rearrangement counted as productive if the CDR3 had no stop codons and remained in frame with V and J, and every other rearrangement counted as non-productive. CDR3 was defined according to IMGT convention as the region running from the second conserved V-encoded cysteine to the conserved J-encoded phenylalanine. The earlier analysis of a few hundred of the donors excluded any sequence lacking an unambiguous match to a single V gene segment. In an earlier analysis of about 590 of the donors, a V segment was called functional when productive rearrangements were above 56.7%, and segregating when the standard deviation between donors exceeded 5%. A statistical classification framework was built for diagnosing cytomegalovirus status from the catalog of TCR beta chain sequences. A later analysis assigned V and J genes by comparing TCR nucleotide sequences with IMGT/GENE-DB human TR gene sequences. Using the TCRdist pipeline, a later analysis assigned CDR3 sequences along with most-parsimonious VDJ recombination scenarios. In a later analysis, each TCR beta chain was defined by its CDR3 amino acid sequence together with its V-gene family, and reads without a unique V-gene family were excluded. To address suspected cross-contamination and a sequencing artifact, a later analysis removed several hundred highly shared, low-generation-probability nucleotide sequences. For each public chain, a later analysis derived a clonal expansion index from normalized ranks of inferred template counts within each repertoire. A later analysis computed generation probabilities with a VDJ recombination model fitted to out-of-frame rearrangements, and checked the results against IGoR. A later analysis scored TCR-TCR, TCR-HLA and TCR-CMV co-occurrence with hypergeometric tests, applying a repertoire-size bias correction to TCR pairs. To estimate false discovery rates, a later analysis permuted the HLA or CMV assignments 20 times. A later analysis grouped co-occurring TCRs with DBSCAN, adding TCRdist sequence similarity when clustering within HLA-allele-positive subsets. For co-occurrence clustering, repertoires with fewer than 30,000 or more than 120,000 public chains were excluded, along with roughly 5 repertoires with anomalous nucleotide sharing. TCRdb carries this immuneACCESS record with in-frame sequences only. Its versions omit some clonotypes, under half of them owing to an unresolved V gene in the studies checked, with the rest unexplained. That table is the source of V, J and clone size, and D and trimming were worked out from the DNA. This specimen's table enumerates approximately 200,000 clones. Together, the top ten hold around 0.74% of the sample.

Sample: PBMCs. This clonotype was sampled from a boy younger than 18 in good health and CMV-seronegative. The rearrangement combines TRBV13 with TRBJ1-6; the D gene is perhaps TRBD1, on 5 matching bases. CDR3 sequence: CASSQGPYRSGDSPLHF. The DNA reads as follows: TGTGCCAGCAGCCAGGGACCCTACCGTAGCGGGGATTCACCCCTCCACTTT.